This TCR beta chain was sequenced in a study of T-cell reconstitution after alpha-beta-depleted transplantation in children. General study findings and limits: Expanded clones from the graft, numbering several hundred, reportedly supplied alpha-beta T cells about two months after transplant. Newly produced T cells mostly provided counts and TCRbeta diversity after one year, as hyperexpanded clones declined.

Concerning this clonotype: The antigen is unknown.

Germline V gene data show CDR1 as MNHNS and CDR2 as SASEGT. V was clipped by 0 bases and J by 5 bases, with 13 bases between them. The CDR3 contains 15 residues. Researchers prepared the TCRbeta library using unique molecular identifiers, the study reports. TCRdb reanalysed the PCR reads using MiXCR and keeps one entry per CDR3 protein. The sample shows 300,000 to 350,000 distinct CDR3 sequences, around 15% of them seen only once. This TCR was sampled from a male patient aged 2 to 9 who had a stem cell transplant for acute lymphoblastic leukemia, so the T cells may come from the graft donor. V is TRBV6-1 and J is TRBJ2-5; D is undetermined. Specimen: PBMCs, mostly from graft donor cells, collected 360 days after TCRalphabeta/CD19-depleted stem cell transplant. DNA of the CDR3: TGTGCCAGCAGTGAAGCTTTCGAATTCCTGGAGACCCAGTACTTC. Its translation is CASSEAFEFLETQYF.